The sequence of this T cell receptor beta chain was determined in a study of cytomegalovirus exposure and HLA in healthy donors. The CDR3 extends over 17 amino acids. Unmatched junction bases numbered 16, after V lost 4 bases and J lost 4 bases. Germline V CDR1 and CDR2: SGHTS, YDEGEE. It was with 60 Vbeta and 13 Jbeta primers that the PCR ran. The table came from immunoSEQ multiplex PCR; TCRdb's copy has only in-frame clones and leaves some out. Of roughly 63,000 clones listed, roughly 70% are singletons. The source material was PBMCs. The chain employs TRBV5-8 and TRBJ2-7, with 8 bases identical to TRBD2. The origin of this receptor is a man over 45 in good health and CMV-seropositive. CDR3 in amino acids: CASSPGSAGLGGYEQYF. The CDR3 DNA is TGTGCCAGCAGCCCGGGGTCCGCGGGACTAGGGGGGTACGAGCAGTACTTC.